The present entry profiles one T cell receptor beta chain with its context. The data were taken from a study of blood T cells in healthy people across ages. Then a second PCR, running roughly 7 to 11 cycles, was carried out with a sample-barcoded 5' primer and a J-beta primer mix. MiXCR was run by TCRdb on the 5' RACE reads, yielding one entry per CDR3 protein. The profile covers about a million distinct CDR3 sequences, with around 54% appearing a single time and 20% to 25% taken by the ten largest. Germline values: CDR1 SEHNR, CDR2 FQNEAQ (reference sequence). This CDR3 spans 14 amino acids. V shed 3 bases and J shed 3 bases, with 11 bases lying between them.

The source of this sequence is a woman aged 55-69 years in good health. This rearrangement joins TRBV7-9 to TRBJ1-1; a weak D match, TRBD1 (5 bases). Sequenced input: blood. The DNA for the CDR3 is TGTGCCAGCAGCTTTGGGGGGGAGCACACTGAAGCTTTCTTT. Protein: CASSFGGEHTEAFF.